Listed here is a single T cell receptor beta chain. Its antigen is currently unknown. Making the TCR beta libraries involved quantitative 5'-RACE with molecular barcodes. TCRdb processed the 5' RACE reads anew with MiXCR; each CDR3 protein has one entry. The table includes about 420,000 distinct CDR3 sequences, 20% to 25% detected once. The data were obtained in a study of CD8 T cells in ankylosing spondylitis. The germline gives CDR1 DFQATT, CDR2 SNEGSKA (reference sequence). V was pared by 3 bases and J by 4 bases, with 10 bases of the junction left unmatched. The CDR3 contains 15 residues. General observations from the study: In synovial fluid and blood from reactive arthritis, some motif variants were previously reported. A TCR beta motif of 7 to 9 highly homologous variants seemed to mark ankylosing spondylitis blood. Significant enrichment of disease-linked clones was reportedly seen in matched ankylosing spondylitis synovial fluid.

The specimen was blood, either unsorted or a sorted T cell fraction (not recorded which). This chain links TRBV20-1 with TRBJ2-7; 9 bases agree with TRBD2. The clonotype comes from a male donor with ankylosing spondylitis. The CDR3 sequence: CSASNPIAGVYEQYF. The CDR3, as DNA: TGCAGTGCTAGCAACCCCATAGCGGGAGTGTACGAGCAGTACTTC.